This T cell receptor beta chain was retrieved from a study of patients and donors after allogeneic stem cell transplantation. Trimming removed 6 bases from V and 0 bases from J, with 13 bases in between. Germline CDR1 and CDR2: SNHLY and FYNNEI. The CDR3 totals 15 residues. One entry per CDR3 protein results from TCRdb running MiXCR on the RT-PCR reads. The sample shows approximately 200,000 distinct CDR3 sequences, roughly 13% of them seen only once. The sequencing sample was made of blood, either unsorted or a sorted T cell fraction (not recorded which). The sequence was collected from a human donor who was either an allogeneic HSCT recipient or a stem cell or donor lymphocyte infusion donor (not recorded which). It is not recorded whose cells these are; they may come from a transplant donor. The V gene is TRBV2, the J gene TRBJ2-3, with D perhaps TRBD2 (6 bases). This CDR3 is CASSVAGLSTDTQYF. DNA of the CDR3: TGTGCCAGCAGCGTGGCGGGGCTCAGCACAGATACGCAGTATTTT.